What follows describes a single TCR beta chain. This sample was included in a study of human T cells and chemical hapten exposure. Study-level background: The patch tests put 0.01% DPC on the skin of the upper back and were read 6 days later. Patients were mainly female, each with alopecia areata, totalis or universalis.

A single record per CDR3 protein comes from TCRdb applying MiXCR to the RACE reads. The sample holds more than 80,000 distinct CDR3 sequences, 11% seen once. Time point specified: pre-sensitization, week 0. Treatment indicated: therapeutic diphenylcyclopropenone sensitization with weekly scalp DPC. With 1 base clipped from V and 7 bases from J, the junction kept 13 bases outside the gene matches. Germline lookup yields CDR1 LGHNA and CDR2 YNFKEQ. The CDR3 consists of 18 residues. The sequence was obtained from a woman aged 60-75 years with alopecia areata. Some clones in this sample may be carry-over from other donors' samples. This material consisted of whole blood, taken in connection with sensitization to the hapten diphenylcyclopropenone (DPC). This sequence joins TRBV4-2 and TRBJ1-2; 12 bases line up with TRBD1. For the CDR3, the DNA is TGTGCCAGCAGCCAAGGCGCCGGGGGGACAGGGGGCGTCGGTGGCTACACCTTC. Protein: CASSQGAGGTGGVGGYTF.